This T cell receptor beta chain emerged from a study of blood T cell repertoires in COVID-19. Overall study context: The United States, Italy and Spain supplied acute and convalescent COVID-19 samples. From T cells, B-cell-depleted T cells, or PBMCs came the material, which was cDNA or gDNA.

V was shortened by 1 base and J by 4 bases, with 14 bases between the two germline ends. Germline CDR1 and CDR2: SGDLS and YYNGEE. This CDR3 is 15 amino acids long. Original methodology: Amplification of reference gene primers provided the estimated nucleated cell counts. Repertoires were generated with immunoSEQ multiplex PCR, while TCRdb's copy carries only in-frame clones and drops some. For V, J and clone size, that table is used; D and trimming come from the DNA. The sample carries roughly 130,000 clones, around 87% recorded once. Source material: peripheral blood. The rearrangement joins TRBV9 to TRBJ1-1; D is uncertain. The source is a woman aged 55 to 70 with acute or convalescent COVID-19. For the CDR3, the DNA is TGTGCCAGCAGCGTAAACTCGGGATTTGTCACTGAAGCTTTCTTT. Protein product: CASSVNSGFVTEAFF. Full variable domain (remainder filled in from reference TRBV9 and TRBJ1-1): DSGVTQTPKHLITATGQRVTLRCSPRSGDLSVYWYQQSLDQGLQFLIQYYNGEERAKGNILERFSAQQFPDLHSELNLSSLELGDSALYFCASSVNSGFVTEAFFGQGTRLTVV.